One and the same sample provided the 32 T cell receptor beta chains below, sequenced in a study of cytomegalovirus exposure and HLA in healthy donors. Some clones are missing from TCRdb's copy, which holds only in-frame ones; the method was immunoSEQ multiplex PCR. The table includes approximately 200,000 clones, just over 85% detected once. The sample was PBMCs. The receptors originated from a woman aged 18-29 years in good health and CMV-seronegative.

In its sample, this clone was seen once. The CDR3, as DNA: TGTGCCAGCAGTTATGGACAGGCGAACACTGAAGCTTTCTTT. Translating gives CASSYGQANTEAFF. V gene TRBV6-5 combines with J gene TRBJ1-1; 7 bases are shared with TRBD1. V dropped 3 bases and J dropped 1; count of bases not matched to a gene: 2. This CDR3 is 14 amino acids long. CDR1 MNHEY and CDR2 SVGAGI come from the germline V gene.

The rearrangement links TRBV27 to TRBJ2-1; 7 nucleotides match TRBD1. The CDR3 contains 13 residues. The germline gives CDR1 MNHEY, CDR2 SMNVEV (reference sequence). V shed 8 bases and J 5 bases; nucleotides not matched to a gene: 6. CDR3 coding DNA: TGTGCCAGCGGAGAAGGGGGCCACAATGAGCAGTTCTTC. It specifies CASGEGGHNEQFF.

V is TRBV7-9 and J is TRBJ1-4, with 7 bases aligning to TRBD1. The V gene end was trimmed by 0 bases and the J gene end by 3 bases; junction bases not matched to a gene: 1. CDR3 length: 15 amino acids. The V gene's germline CDR1 is SEHNR and CDR2 FQNEAQ (reference sequence). The DNA for the CDR3 is TGTGCCAGCAGCTTAGCGGGACAGTCTAATGAAAAACTGTTTTTT. It codes for CASSLAGQSNEKLFF.

The J gene is TRBJ2-3, the V gene TRBV14; no clear D gene. The length of the CDR3 is 14 residues. The V gene lost 0 bases and the J gene lost 2 bases, with 6 bases spanning the gap. From germline, CDR1 is SGHDN and CDR2 FVKESK. CDR3 sequence: CASSQDQITDTQYF. Here the CDR3 DNA reads TGTGCCAGCAGCCAAGATCAGATCACAGATACGCAGTATTTT.

The rearrangement joins TRBV11-2 to TRBJ2-7; 11 bases map to TRBD1. The CDR3 consists of 16 residues. Germline V gene lookup returns CDR1 SGHAT and CDR2 FQNNGV. The junction had 9 bases not matched to a gene; V was cut back by 5 bases and J by 3 bases. The CDR3 DNA follows: TGTGCCAGCAGCCCTGGACAGGGGGCTGGTCGCTACGAGCAGTACTTC. As protein: CASSPGQGAGRYEQYF.

V gene TRBV27 combines with J gene TRBJ1-5; a possible D gene is TRBD1 (6 bases). The CDR3 is 17 amino acids. Trimming pared 3 bases from V and 6 bases from J, leaving 21 bases between. The germline V gene has CDR1 MNHEY and CDR2 SMNVEV (reference sequence). This CDR3 reads CASSFLPLGGAGQPQHF. CDR3 DNA: TGTGCCAGCAGTTTTCTCCCATTGGGGGGGGCAGGTCAGCCCCAGCATTTT.

This chain connects TRBV28 to TRBJ2-7, with D hard to call. Trimming shortened V by 2 bases and J by 3 bases, and 8 bases separated the two germline ends. Germline V lookup: CDR1 MDHEN, CDR2 SYDVKM. The CDR3 runs 13 residues. The CDR3 DNA reads TGTGCCAGCAGTTTAGGGCACGTCTACGAGCAGTACTTC. This translates into CASSLGHVYEQYF.

V usage is TRBV2 and J usage is TRBJ2-2, with D maybe TRBD1 (6 bases). CDR1 is SNHLY, CDR2 FYNNEI, per germline. Trimming took off 7 bases at V and 0 bases at J, with 15 bases between the two ends. CDR3 size: 16 residues. The CDR3 sequence is CASTPRDTTNTGELFF. The CDR3 bases are TGTGCCAGCACTCCCAGGGACACTACGAACACCGGGGAGCTGTTTTTT.

The chain uses TRBV28 and TRBJ2-1, with TRBD2 identical over 9 bases. From germline, CDR1 is MDHEN and CDR2 SYDVKM. The ends lost 3 bases at V and 6 bases at J; junction bases unmatched: 3. CDR3 length: 14 residues. The CDR3 DNA sequence: TGTGCCAGCAGTTTGCGGGAGGGCTTCAATGAGCAGTTCTTC. Its protein product is CASSLREGFNEQFF.

This clone appeared a single time. The J gene is TRBJ2-1, the V gene TRBV5-4, with D unclear. The CDR3 contains 16 residues. Germline V lookup: CDR1 SGHNT, CDR2 YYREEE (reference sequence). V was clipped by 3 bases and J by 0 bases, with 13 bases between them. In DNA, the CDR3 is TGTGCCAGCAGCTGGTCGACTCAGAGCTCCTACAATGAGCAGTTCTTC. Translation gives CASSWSTQSSYNEQFF.

The rearrangement links TRBV2 to TRBJ2-5; 7 bases are a match to TRBD1. The CDR3 extends over 14 amino acids. The germline V gene has CDR1 SNHLY and CDR2 FYNNEI. V trimming: 4 bases; J trimming: 2 bases; junction bases outside the gene matches: 4. The CDR3 nucleotides are TGTGCCAGCAGTGTAGACAGGGCTCAAGAGACCCAGTACTTC. This encodes CASSVDRAQETQYF.

The chain joins TRBV5-1 to TRBJ2-1, with D possibly matching TRBD2 (6 bases). CDR1 is SGHRS and CDR2 is YFSETQ in the germline V gene. Trimming took off 2 bases at V and 6 bases at J, with 15 bases between the two ends. The CDR3 runs 15 residues. The CDR3 DNA sequence: TGCGCCAGCAGCTTACAACCCGGGGGTGGCAATGAGCAGTTCTTC. Its protein is CASSLQPGGGNEQFF.

This sequence joins TRBV7-2 and TRBJ2-5; possibly TRBD1 for D (5 bases). V lost 5 bases and J lost 6, with 16 bases in between. In germline, CDR1 is SGHTA, CDR2 FQGNSA. This CDR3 is built from 14 residues. The CDR3 loop reads CASSPDSSSKTQYF. The CDR3 DNA reads as TGTGCCAGCAGCCCTGACAGTTCCTCGAAGACCCAGTACTTC.

This rearrangement joins TRBV5-1 to TRBJ1-1, with 7 nucleotides matching TRBD1. Germline CDR1 SGHRS, CDR2 YFSETQ. The CDR3 has 12 residues. Trimming at V came to 2 bases and at J to 9 bases, leaving 4 bases not matched to a gene. The CDR3 loop is CASSLGGGQAFF. The CDR3 DNA is TGCGCCAGCAGCTTAGGGGGCGGACAAGCTTTCTTT. Based on the CDR3 plus reference TRBV5-1 and TRBJ1-1, the full variable domain is KAGVTQTPRYLIKTRGQQVTLSCSPISGHRSVSWYQQTPGQGLQFLFEYFSETQRNKGNFPGRFSGRQFSNSRSEMNVSTLELGDSALYLCASSLGGGQAFFGQGTRLTVV.

Notes on this clone: Distinct nucleotide sequences in the sample also encode this CDR3. This rearrangement joins TRBV28 to TRBJ1-1; D possibly corresponds to TRBD1 (5 bases). The CDR3 runs to 13 residues. V lost 2 bases, J lost 1 base, and 5 bases lay in between. Germline CDR1 MDHEN, CDR2 SYDVKM. CDR3 region: CASSLGANTEAFF. The DNA of the CDR3 is TGTGCCAGCAGTTTAGGGGCGAACACTGAAGCTTTCTTT. The variable domain in full, with the rest retrieved from reference TRBV28 and TRBJ1-1, is DVKVTQSSRYLVKRTGEKVFLECVQDMDHENMFWYRQDPGLGLRLIYFSYDVKMKEKGDIPEGYSVSREKKERFSLILESASTNQTSMYLCASSLGANTEAFFGQGTRLTVV.

The chain employs TRBV5-1 and TRBJ2-1; D may be TRBD2 (5 bases). V was cut by 3 bases and J by 6 bases, with 16 bases left in between. This CDR3 contains 15 residues. Germline V lookup: CDR1 SGHRS, CDR2 YFSETQ. The CDR3 region has the DNA TGCGCCAGCAGCTGGGAGAACAAACGGGTCAATGAGCAGTTCTTC. Encoded protein: CASSWENKRVNEQFF.

This chain joins TRBV5-4 and TRBJ2-3, with a tentative D call TRBD1 (6 bases). Germline V lookup: CDR1 SGHNT, CDR2 YYREEE (reference sequence). The CDR3 extends over 14 amino acids. V was pared by 5 bases and J by 8 bases, with 18 bases between. CDR3 loop: CASRSGQGIGTQYF. The CDR3 DNA reads TGTGCCAGCAGGAGTGGGCAGGGGATCGGTACGCAGTATTTT.

The V call is TRBV27, the J call TRBJ1-4, with D perhaps TRBD1 (5 bases). Germline CDR1 MNHEY, CDR2 SMNVEV (reference sequence). V lost 7 bases, J lost 7 bases, and 13 bases lay in between. The CDR3 runs 13 residues. The CDR3 here is CASKYFDSEKLFF. DNA for the CDR3: TGTGCCAGCAAATACTTCGACAGTGAAAAACTGTTTTTT.

The V call is TRBV7-9, the J call TRBJ1-2; D call uncertain. Germline CDR1 is SEHNR and CDR2 is FQNEAQ (reference sequence). This CDR3 spans 13 amino acids. V gave up 1 base and J gave up 4 bases, with 7 bases separating them. CDR3: CASSLGTTYGYTF. In DNA form, the CDR3 reads TGTGCCAGCAGCTTAGGAACAACCTATGGCTACACCTTC.

The rearrangement links TRBV11-2 to TRBJ2-7; 7 bases are shared with TRBD2. Trimming cost V 1 base and J 12 bases; bases outside gene matches: 12. This CDR3 comprises 14 residues. Germline V CDR1 and CDR2: SGHAT, FQNNGV. The CDR3 sequence: CASSLGRGTHRWYF. As DNA, the CDR3 is TGTGCCAGCAGCTTAGGGCGGGGGACTCATAGGTGGTACTTC.

V gene TRBV19 combines with J gene TRBJ2-1; tentatively, D is TRBD2 (6 bases). The V end was cut by 3 bases, the J end by 6 bases, with 18 bases between. CDR3 length: 16 amino acids. Germline V gene sequence: CDR1 LNHDA, CDR2 SQIVND (reference sequence). The DNA for the CDR3 is TGTGCCAGTAGTATGTACGCGGGAATGGTTGTCAATGAGCAGTTCTTC. It is translated as CASSMYAGMVVNEQFF.

There are a few counts of this clone. The V call is TRBV19, the J call TRBJ1-2; D gene ambiguous. Trimming stripped 6 bases from V and 4 bases from J, with 12 bases between. The germline gives CDR1 LNHDA, CDR2 SQIVND (reference sequence). CDR3 size: 13 residues. The CDR3 DNA reads TGTGCCAGTAGCCCTTTCGACACCTATGGCTACACCTTC. Protein: CASSPFDTYGYTF.

The V call is TRBV4-1, the J call TRBJ2-1; TRBD1 agrees at 8 bases. J lost 7 bases, V lost 6 bases, and 2 bases had no gene match. Germline lookup yields CDR1 MGHRA and CDR2 YSYEKL. There are 12 residues in the CDR3. CDR3 in amino acids: CASSRQGNEQFF. The CDR3 region has the DNA TGCGCCAGCAGTAGACAGGGGAATGAGCAGTTCTTC.

The chain employs TRBV30 and TRBJ2-3; TRBD2 matches at 11 bases. CDR1 and CDR2 from the germline V gene are GTSNPN and SVGIG (reference sequence). This CDR3 has 15 amino acids. Germline trimming cut 5 bases from V and 3 bases from J; bases unmatched to any gene: 7. The DNA for the CDR3 is TGTGCCTGGGACAAACTAGCGGGAGCTACAGATACGCAGTATTTT. Its translation: CAWDKLAGATDTQYF.

The rearrangement joins TRBV27 to TRBJ2-5; TRBD1 matches at 7 bases. CDR1 is MNHEY and CDR2 is SMNVEV in the germline V gene (reference sequence). This CDR3 has 13 amino acids. V gave up 4 bases and J gave up 1 base; unmatched junction bases: 0. In nucleotides, the CDR3 is TGTGCCAGCAGTTGGGACAGCCAAGAGACCCAGTACTTC. Translating gives CASSWDSQETQYF.

The rearrangement links TRBV2 to TRBJ1-5; TRBD1 matches at 7 bases. The V segment lost 3 bases and the J segment 4 bases; nucleotides outside the gene matches: 9. The germline CDR1 and CDR2 sequences are SNHLY and FYNNEI. CDR3 size: 16 residues. CDR3 sequence (DNA): TGTGCCAGCAGTGAGTACAGGGGAACTTGGAATCAGCCCCAGCATTTT. Translating it yields CASSEYRGTWNQPQHF.

This chain joins TRBV5-1 and TRBJ1-2, with D uncertain. CDR1 is SGHRS and CDR2 is YFSETQ in the germline V gene. V lost 0 bases to trimming and J lost 1 base, with 13 bases between them. CDR3 length: 16 amino acids. CDR3 DNA sequence: TGCGCCAGCAGCTTGGTGGGAGAGGGCGATAACTATGGCTACACCTTC. As protein: CASSLVGEGDNYGYTF. The entire variable domain, with the rest obtained from reference TRBV5-1 and TRBJ1-2, is as follows: KAGVTQTPRYLIKTRGQQVTLSCSPISGHRSVSWYQQTPGQGLQFLFEYFSETQRNKGNFPGRFSGRQFSNSRSEMNVSTLELGDSALYLCASSLVGEGDNYGYTFGSGTRLTVV.

This chain joins TRBV5-4 and TRBJ1-2; 7 nucleotides line up with TRBD1. Trimming took 4 bases from V and 4 from J; bases not matched to a gene: 7. This CDR3 comprises 14 residues. Germline CDR1 SGHNT, CDR2 YYREEE (reference sequence). The CDR3 is CASSPGTVGYGYTF. The CDR3 nucleotides are TGTGCCAGCAGCCCCGGGACAGTTGGCTATGGCTACACCTTC.

The chain couples TRBV6-1 to TRBJ2-4; 8 bases are shared with TRBD2. CDR3 length: 15 amino acids. The germline V gene encodes CDR1 MNHNS and CDR2 SASEGT. J was trimmed by 8 bases and V by 6 bases; bases with no gene match: 12. The CDR3 region is CASSDIAGGEDIQYF. The DNA for the CDR3 is TGTGCCAGCAGCGACATTGCGGGGGGCGAGGACATTCAGTACTTC.

The rearrangement joins TRBV10-2 to TRBJ2-7; weak D call: TRBD1 (6 bases). Looked up from germline, CDR1 is WSHSY and CDR2 is SAAADI. V was clipped by 5 bases and J by 3 bases, with 8 bases between them. CDR3 length equals 12 residues. CDR3 protein: CASSSTGYEQYF. The CDR3 region has the DNA TGCGCCAGCAGTTCGACAGGCTACGAGCAGTACTTC.

This chain links TRBV6-1 with TRBJ2-7; 7 positions match TRBD1. The CDR3 extends over 13 amino acids. Germline V gene lookup returns CDR1 MNHNS and CDR2 SASEGT. Losses at the gene ends were 3 bases for V and 2 bases for J; bases not matched to a gene: 1. CDR3 in amino acids: CASSDRGTYEQYF. The CDR3 coding sequence is TGTGCCAGCAGTGACAGGGGGACCTACGAGCAGTACTTC.

The chain carries TRBV6-1 and TRBJ2-7, with D possibly matching TRBD1 (6 bases). This CDR3 contains 15 residues. The ends were cut back, 6 bases at V and 3 bases at J, with 18 bases in the middle. Germline V CDR1 and CDR2: MNHNS, SASEGT. The CDR3 DNA follows: TGTGCCAGCAGGACGGACAAGGGGGTCGTCTACGAGCAGTACTTC. Its translation is CASRTDKGVVYEQYF.